This is a list of T cell receptor beta chains from one sample in a study of blood T cells in healthy people across ages. From the 5' RACE reads, TCRdb called clonotypes with MiXCR, one entry per CDR3 protein. The sample lists around 1.7 million distinct CDR3 sequences, over 25% seen once, with less than 9.5% in the top ten. Sequencing input: blood. These receptors came from a woman aged 25-40 years in good health. Both conserved end residues are part of each CDR3. A D gene is named only where the DNA matches it firmly. The listing skips clone size in some rows; elsewhere it reads once, few, many or a size class.

j_gene | v_gene | d_gene | abundance | CDR3aa | CDR3nt
TRBJ1-2 | TRBV7-2 | - | few | CASSSSGTESYGYTF | TGTGCCAGCAGCTCATCCGGGACGGAGTCCTATGGCTACACCTTC
TRBJ2-1 | TRBV12-3/TRBV12-4 | - | - | CASTPPVGWYNEQFF | TGTGCCAGCACCCCTCCAGTGGGGTGGTACAATGAGCAGTTCTTC
TRBJ2-7 | TRBV27 | - | many | CASSPVGIPLHEQYF | TGTGCCAGCAGTCCTGTGGGGATACCCCTCCACGAGCAGTACTTC
TRBJ2-3 | TRBV5-1 | - | - | CASSLQRASPTTSSTDTQYF | TGCGCCAGCAGCTTGCAGAGAGCCTCACCTACTACCTCAAGCACAGATACGCAGTATTTT
TRBJ1-1 | TRBV5-1 | - | - | CASSLRSSMNTEAFF | TGCGCCAGCAGCTTGCGGTCCAGCATGAACACTGAAGCTTTCTTT
TRBJ2-5 | TRBV7-2 | TRBD2 | - | CTSSSSGVAETQYF | TGTACCAGCAGCTCTAGCGGGGTAGCAGAGACCCAGTACTTC
TRBJ2-1 | TRBV11-2 | TRBD1 | few | CASSLVGTAQGNEQFF | TGTGCCAGCAGCTTAGTGGGGACAGCGCAGGGCAATGAGCAGTTCTTC
TRBJ1-2 | TRBV7-2 | - | - | CASSRPMGLGYTF | TGTGCCAGCAGCAGACCAATGGGACTTGGCTACACCTTC
TRBJ2-1 | TRBV12-3/TRBV12-4 | TRBD1 | few | CASRPPGTGSTQGQFF | TGTGCCAGCAGGCCCCCTGGGACAGGTAGTACTCAAGGGCAGTTCTTC
TRBJ2-7 | TRBV20-1 | TRBD1 | many | CSADDRGTYEQYF | TGCAGTGCTGACGACAGGGGAACCTACGAGCAGTACTTC
TRBJ2-2 | TRBV7-2 | TRBD2 | - | CVSTLAANTGELFF | TGTGTCAGCACCCTAGCGGCGAACACCGGGGAGCTGTTTTTT
TRBJ1-4 | TRBV5-1 | - | many | CASSPPIGGTNEKLFF | TGCGCCAGCAGCCCCCCCATCGGGGGGACTAATGAAAAACTGTTTTTT
TRBJ2-4 | TRBV7-2 | - | few | CASSPTGGVQYF | TGTGCCAGCAGCCCAACAGGCGGTGTTCAGTACTTC
TRBJ1-2 | TRBV19 | - | few | CASREGQVDYGYTF | TGTGCCAGTAGGGAGGGGCAGGTGGACTATGGCTACACCTTC
TRBJ2-2 | TRBV6-5 | - | - | CASRLRTARGGELFF | TGTGCCAGCAGACTCCGGACAGCACGGGGCGGGGAGCTGTTTTTT
TRBJ2-3 | TRBV12-3/TRBV12-4 | - | - | CASSSTGPPADTQYF | TGTGCCAGCAGCTCCACCGGGCCCCCCGCGGATACGCAATATTTT
TRBJ1-2 | TRBV6-5 | - | - | CASSYGGEGYTF | TGTGCCAGCAGTTACGGGGGTGAGGGCTACACCTTC
TRBJ2-7 | TRBV27 | - | - | CASSPRDDAYEQYF | TGTGCCAGCAGTCCCCGGGACGATGCCTACGAGCAGTACTTC
TRBJ2-6 | TRBV7-2 | TRBD1 | - | CASSTDRELVGADVLTF | TGTGCCAGCAGCACGGACAGGGAACTGGTAGGGGCCGACGTCCTGACTTTC
TRBJ2-3 | TRBV5-1 | TRBD2 | many | CASSPGGTTDTQYF | TGCGCCAGCAGCCCGGGGGGTACCACAGATACGCAGTATTTT
TRBJ2-3 | TRBV20-1 | - | once | CSAKLARGTDTQYF | TGCAGTGCTAAGCTCGCAAGGGGCACAGATACGCAGTATTTT
TRBJ1-1 | TRBV20-1 | - | - | CSASKGNTEAFF | TGCAGTGCTAGTAAAGGAAACACTGAAGCTTTCTTT
TRBJ1-5 | TRBV28 | - | - | CASGPGMRSNQPQHF | TGTGCCAGCGGGCCAGGGATGAGAAGCAATCAGCCCCAGCATTTT
TRBJ2-3 | TRBV12-5 | - | many | CASGPSPPSTDTQYF | TGTGCTAGTGGTCCGTCACCGCCGAGCACAGATACGCAGTATTTT
TRBJ2-7 | TRBV20-1 | TRBD2 | many | CSARDGLAGAYEQYF | TGCAGTGCTAGAGATGGGCTAGCGGGGGCCTACGAGCAGTACTTC
TRBJ2-3 | TRBV11-2 | TRBD2 | many | CASAAGAEPSTDTQYF | TGTGCCAGCGCCGCGGGAGCGGAACCTAGCACAGATACGCAGTATTTT
TRBJ2-7 | TRBV5-6 | - | few | CASSLVGELIQYF | TGTGCCAGCAGCTTAGTTGGGGAGTTGATCCAGTACTTC
TRBJ1-4 | TRBV20-1 | TRBD1 | - | CSARLGTANEKLFF | TGCAGTGCTAGATTGGGGACAGCTAATGAAAAACTGTTTTTT
TRBJ2-5 | TRBV20-1 | - | - | CSAEGARVGATQYF | TGCAGTGCCGAAGGGGCCCGCGTCGGGGCGACCCAGTACTTC
TRBJ1-3 | TRBV28 | - | - | CASSSRDSGNTIYF | TGTGCCAGCAGTTCAAGGGACTCTGGAAACACCATATATTTT
TRBJ2-7 | TRBV20-1 | - | many | CSAGPYEQYF | TGCAGTGCGGGACCCTACGAGCAGTACTTC
TRBJ2-1 | TRBV18 | TRBD2 | - | CASSYTSGPYSYNEQFF | TGTGCCAGCTCATATACTAGCGGCCCATACTCCTACAATGAGCAGTTCTTC
TRBJ2-1 | TRBV12-3/TRBV12-4 | - | - | CASSHLEGEQFF | TGTGCCAGCAGTCACCTAGAGGGTGAGCAGTTCTTC
TRBJ2-7 | TRBV5-1 | TRBD1 | many | CASSPSGQGAYEQYF | TGCGCCAGCAGCCCCTCGGGACAGGGGGCCTACGAGCAGTACTTC
TRBJ2-5 | TRBV20-1 | - | - | CSARDIQGSLETQYF | TGCAGTGCTAGAGATATCCAGGGGTCGTTGGAGACCCAGTACTTC
TRBJ1-2 | TRBV12-3/TRBV12-4 | - | - | CASSLGMRGYTF | TGTGCCAGCAGCCTAGGGATGAGGGGCTACACCTTC
TRBJ2-1 | TRBV14 | - | - | CASSLPVGTGYNEQFF | TGTGCCAGCAGCCTCCCCGTAGGGACCGGCTACAATGAGCAGTTCTTC
TRBJ2-1 | TRBV20-1 | TRBD2 | many | CSAGTSGGPNEQFF | TGCAGTGCCGGGACTAGCGGGGGGCCCAATGAGCAGTTCTTC
TRBJ2-7 | TRBV20-1 | - | few | CSARDLEQAYEQYF | TGCAGTGCTAGAGATCTGGAACAGGCCTACGAGCAGTACTTC
TRBJ2-7 | TRBV12-3/TRBV12-4 | TRBD2 | many | CASSLSAGGNEQYF | TGTGCCAGCAGTTTATCAGCGGGGGGCAACGAGCAGTACTTC
TRBJ2-7 | TRBV19 | - | - | CASSPTATSYEQYF | TGTGCCAGTAGTCCGACAGCGACCTCCTACGAGCAGTACTTC
TRBJ2-7 | TRBV10-3 | - | many | CAISEFYEQYF | TGTGCCATCAGTGAGTTCTACGAGCAGTACTTC
TRBJ2-7 | TRBV15 | - | - | CATGRGPGPYEQYF | TGTGCCACCGGCAGAGGTCCGGGCCCCTACGAGCAGTACTTC
TRBJ2-6 | TRBV5-1 | TRBD1 | - | CASNRGSGANVLTF | TGCGCCAGCAACAGGGGATCTGGGGCCAACGTCCTGACTTTC
TRBJ1-2 | TRBV6-1 | - | few | CASSGELGGYTF | TGTGCCAGCAGTGGAGAGTTGGGCGGCTACACCTTC
TRBJ1-4 | TRBV20-1 | - | many | CSARDAGRLEKLFF | TGCAGTGCTAGAGATGCGGGGCGCCTAGAAAAACTGTTTTTT
TRBJ1-6 | TRBV6-2/TRBV6-3 | - | - | CASSYPPSGKGSSPLHF | TGTGCCAGCAGTTACCCGCCGTCAGGGAAGGGAAGTTCACCCCTCCACTTT
TRBJ1-5 | TRBV15 | - | - | CATSRDCSGGNQPQHF | TGTGCCACCAGCAGAGACTGTTCGGGGGGGAATCAGCCCCAGCATTTT